This T cell receptor beta chain was recovered during a study of chemoradiotherapy in HPV16-positive cancers. V lost 7 bases and J lost 5, with 20 bases in between. The CDR3 length is 15 residues. CDR1 MNHNS and CDR2 SASEGT come from the germline V gene. Study results and limitations: Non-HPV-specific T cells did not expand in tumors during treatment, whereas candidate HPV-specific clones and E7-related motifs did.

As concerns this clone: Its antigen is currently unknown.

Method: immunoSEQ multiplex PCR; TCRdb's copy keeps in-frame clones and lacks some. The sample shows 30,000 to 35,000 clones, around 80% of them seen only once. The clonotype comes from a human donor with HPV-associated anogenital cancer. The V gene is TRBV6-1, the J gene TRBJ1-2; no clear D. Here the sequenced sample was blood, taken from a patient who underwent chemoradiotherapy. CDR3 sequence reads: CASIHDPIKTYGYTF. Written as DNA, the CDR3 is TGTGCCAGCATTCACGACCCTATAAAAACATATGGCTACACCTTC.